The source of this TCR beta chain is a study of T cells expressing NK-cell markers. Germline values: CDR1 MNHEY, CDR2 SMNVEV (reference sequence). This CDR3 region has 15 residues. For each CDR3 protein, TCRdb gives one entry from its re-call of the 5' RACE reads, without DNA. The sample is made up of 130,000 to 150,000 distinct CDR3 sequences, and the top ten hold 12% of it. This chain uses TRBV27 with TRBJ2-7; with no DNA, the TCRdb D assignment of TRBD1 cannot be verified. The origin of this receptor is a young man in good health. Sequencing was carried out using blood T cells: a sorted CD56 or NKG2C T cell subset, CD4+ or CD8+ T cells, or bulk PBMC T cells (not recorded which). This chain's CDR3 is CASSSRGAGAYEQYF.